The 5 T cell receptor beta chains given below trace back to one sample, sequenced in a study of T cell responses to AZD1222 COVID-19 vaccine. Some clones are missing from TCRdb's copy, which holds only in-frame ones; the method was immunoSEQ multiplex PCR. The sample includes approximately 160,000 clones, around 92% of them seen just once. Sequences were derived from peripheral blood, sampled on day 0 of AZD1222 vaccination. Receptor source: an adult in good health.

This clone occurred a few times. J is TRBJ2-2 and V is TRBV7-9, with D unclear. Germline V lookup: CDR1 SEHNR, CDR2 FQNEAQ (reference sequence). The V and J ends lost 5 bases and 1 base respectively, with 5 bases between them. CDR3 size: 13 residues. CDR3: CASSRGNTGELFF. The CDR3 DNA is TGTGCCAGCAGCCGAGGGAACACCGGGGAGCTGTTTTTT.

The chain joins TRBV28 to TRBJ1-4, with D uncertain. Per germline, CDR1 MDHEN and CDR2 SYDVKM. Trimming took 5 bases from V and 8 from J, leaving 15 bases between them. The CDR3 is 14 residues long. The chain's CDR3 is CASSLTGVGEKLFF. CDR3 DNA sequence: TGTGCCAGCAGTCTCACCGGGGTAGGAGAAAAACTGTTTTTT.

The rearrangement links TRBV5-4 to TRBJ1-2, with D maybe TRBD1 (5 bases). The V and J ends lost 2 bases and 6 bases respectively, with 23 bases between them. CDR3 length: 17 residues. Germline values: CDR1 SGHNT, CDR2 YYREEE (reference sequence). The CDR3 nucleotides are TGTGCCAGCAGCTTTGGTGTGACAGCTGCTAGGGTTGATGGCTACACCTTC. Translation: CASSFGVTAARVDGYTF.

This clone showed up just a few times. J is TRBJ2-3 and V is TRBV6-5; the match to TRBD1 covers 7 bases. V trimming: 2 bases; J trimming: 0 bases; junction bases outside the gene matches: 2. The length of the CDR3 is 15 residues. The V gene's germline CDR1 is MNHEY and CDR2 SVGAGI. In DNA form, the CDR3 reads TGTGCCAGCAGTTACGCCAGGGGGAGCACAGATACGCAGTATTTT. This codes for CASSYARGSTDTQYF.

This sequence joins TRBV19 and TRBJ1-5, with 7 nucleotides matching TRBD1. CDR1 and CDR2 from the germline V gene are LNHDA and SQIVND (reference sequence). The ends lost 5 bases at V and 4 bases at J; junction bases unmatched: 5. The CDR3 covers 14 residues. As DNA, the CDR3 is TGTGCCAGTAGTGAGGGACAGCATAATCAGCCCCAGCATTTT. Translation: CASSEGQHNQPQHF.